This TCR beta chain was captured by sequencing in a study of radiation and T cells in renal cell carcinoma. Study conclusions and caveats: No pretreatment tumor biopsies were available for baseline clonotypes. In blood, top tumor clones expanded by 2 weeks, shrinking by 4.

The CDR3 totals 14 residues. V shed 4 bases, J shed 2 bases, and the junction held 1 base outside the gene matches. The V gene's germline CDR1 is SEHNR and CDR2 FQNEAQ (reference sequence). This clone has a handful of counts. The antigen remains undetermined. Time point indicated: blood 4 weeks post-SBRT, at nephrectomy. The treatment was: 15 Gy SBRT to primary tumor, nephrectomy 4 weeks later. Radiation-treated patients gave blood at baseline, week 2 and week 4. The patient's renal cell carcinoma had clear cell pathology. Measured with immunoSEQ multiplex PCR; TCRdb has only the in-frame clones, and not every one. This sample has roughly 170,000 clones, with around 89% found just once.

Sequencing was performed on blood, taken from a patient whose treatment included radiotherapy and nephrectomy. The chain combines TRBV7-9 with TRBJ2-7; 11 bases line up with TRBD2. The sequence came from a woman aged 45-60 years with renal cell carcinoma. CDR3 coding DNA: TGTGCCAGCAGCTATAGCGGGGGGGCCTACGAGCAGTACTTC. Residues: CASSYSGGAYEQYF.